This entry is about one T cell receptor beta chain. This sample was taken from a study of blood T cell repertoires in COVID-19. Study summary: COVID-19 samples from acute and convalescent phases originated in the United States, Italy and Spain.

Original handling: By means of reference gene primer amplification, nucleated cell counts were estimated. The repertoire was sequenced with immunoSEQ multiplex PCR; TCRdb's copy has only in-frame clones and lacks some. The V and J calls and clone size are taken from that table; D and trimming were inferred from the DNA. The table shows a few hundred thousand clones, with approximately 88% occurring only once. This CDR3 contains 16 residues. Germline lookup yields CDR1 LGHNA and CDR2 YNFKEQ. V was trimmed by 0 bases and J by 0 bases, leaving 6 bases between them. The TCR originated in a woman aged 25 to 39 with COVID-19, enrolled during active disease. J is TRBJ1-6 and V is TRBV4-2, with D unclear. Sequenced material: peripheral blood. For the CDR3, the DNA is TGTGCCAGCAGCCAAGATGCGAGCTCCTATAATTCACCCCTCCACTTT. Translation gives CASSQDASSYNSPLHF.